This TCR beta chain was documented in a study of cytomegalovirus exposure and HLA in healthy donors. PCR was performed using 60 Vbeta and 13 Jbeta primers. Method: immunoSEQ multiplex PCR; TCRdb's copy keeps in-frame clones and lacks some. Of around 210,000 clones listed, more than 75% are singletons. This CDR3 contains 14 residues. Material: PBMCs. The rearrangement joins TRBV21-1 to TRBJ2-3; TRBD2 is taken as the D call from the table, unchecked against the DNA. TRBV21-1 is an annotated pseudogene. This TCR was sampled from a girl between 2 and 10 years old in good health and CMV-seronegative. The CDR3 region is CASSPKAGTDTQYF. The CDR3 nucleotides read TGTGCCAGCAGCCCAAAGGCGGGAACAGATACGCAGTATTTT.